This T cell receptor (beta chain) emerged from a study of blood T cell repertoires in COVID-19 (dated by TCRdb to 2020 to 2022). In terms of the full investigation: Samples from collaborators originated in the United States, Italy and Spain and spanned both the acute and convalescent phases of COVID-19. The prospective study material was composed of cDNA or gDNA derived from T cells, B-cell-depleted T cells, or PBMCs. Deeply sampled blood TCRbeta repertoires from subjects exposed to, actively infected with, or recovered from COVID-19 were included in the dataset. The repertoires were made available in a free public database intended to serve as a resource for research on the immune response to SARS-CoV-2. The samples were drawn from the first 160 participants of the ongoing ImmuneRACE study and from 1,254 subjects provided by 6 global collaborators. Nearly every sample came with metadata listing a de-identified subject ID, COVID-19 status, age in years and sex. Where available, HLA class I and class II types were obtained from metadata supplied by the sample provider rather than from assay-based typing. General findings and caveats noted by the study authors: How much clinical and demographic metadata was included differed by source and by participant, and the metadata was provided uncurated.

A note on this clone: Its antigen is not yet known. Per-nucleotide qualities are absent, and no much larger clonotype sits a single base away.

TCRbeta CDR3 regions were amplified from genomic DNA using the immunoSEQ Assay, a bias-controlled multiplex PCR. As for how the authors treated the data: Nucleated cell counts per sample were estimated from amplification of reference gene primers within the assay. To quantify the absolute abundance of each unique TCRbeta CDR3 rearrangement, sequence reads were collapsed and filtered. Productive Simpson clonality was computed per sample as the square root of Simpson's diversity index over productive rearrangements. TCRdb mirrors the immuneACCESS table, restricted to in-frame sequences. Some clones are absent from its copies; in checked studies, under half trace to an unresolved V gene, and the reason for the others is unknown. For V, J and clone size, that table is used; D and trimming come from the DNA. This sample has roughly 260,000 clones in its table, and around 89% of those were observed once. 3% to 4.5% of the sample comes from the top ten.

Including cysteine and valine, the CDR3 has 15 amino acids. Only the CDR3 DNA is retained, 45 bases long and in frame from the first base. Via the germline V gene, CDR1 is MDHEN and CDR2 SYDVKM. V loses 4 bases at its end and J loses 5 bases; junction bases beyond the gene matches: 9. Each collaborating institution followed its own protocols to collect whole blood in K2EDTA tubes. Collaborator samples were shipped for TCRbeta analysis as frozen whole blood, isolated PBMCs, or DNA extracted from either sample type. The sequence is built from TRBV28 and TRBJ2-7; TRBD1 agrees with 9 junctional bases. Sequencing input: peripheral blood. The TCR comes from a woman aged 35 to 49 with acute or convalescent COVID-19. In nucleotides, the sequence is TGTGCCAGCAGTTCACCGGGACAGGGTACCCACGAGCAGTACGTC. This sequence encodes CASSSPGQGTHEQYV.